This T cell receptor (beta chain) was identified in a study of persistence of HIV-infected CD4 T cells. Study results and limitations: Proviral oligoclonality tracked with TCR oligoclonality within the same sorted cells.

Cells were stimulated with overlapping HIV-1 Gag 15-mer peptides. CD40L-negative CD69-negative CD45RO-high memory CD4+ T cells were sorted as populations depleted of antigen-responding cells. This clone was observed a handful of times. The antigen remains unidentified. This was the immunoSEQ version 4 assay in survey mode. Repertoires were generated with immunoSEQ multiplex PCR, while TCRdb's copy carries only in-frame clones and drops some. The table has 30,000 to 35,000 clones, around 82% seen once. V lost 5 bases and J lost 4, with 9 bases in between. Looked up from germline, CDR1 is SGHTA and CDR2 is FQGNSA. The CDR3 totals 13 residues.

The chain couples TRBV7-2 to TRBJ1-5; a possible D gene is TRBD1 (5 bases). The sequence was obtained from an adult woman with HIV who was CMV-seropositive. Sequences were derived from CD4+ T cells sorted from PBMCs after approximately 18-hour stimulation, sampled from a patient who received antiretroviral therapy. CDR3 nucleotides: TGTGCCAGCAGCGTCCGGGGGAATCAGCCCCAGCATTTT. This sequence encodes CASSVRGNQPQHF.